This T cell receptor (beta chain) was documented in a study of blood T cell repertoires in COVID-19. The wider study: The United States, Italy and Spain provided the acute and convalescent COVID-19 samples. Sample material is recorded as cDNA or gDNA derived from T cells, B-cell-depleted T cells, or PBMCs.

Adults between roughly 18 and 89 years of age took part from about two dozen US areas. Donors were grouped by their self-reported clinical history. This CDR3 is 17 amino acids long. V was clipped by 1 base and J by 0 bases, with 14 bases between them. Per the germline V gene, CDR1 is MNHEY and CDR2 is SMNVEV (reference sequence). The repertoire was sequenced with immunoSEQ multiplex PCR; TCRdb's copy has only in-frame clones and lacks some. The table shows around 340,000 clones, with 80% to 90% occurring only once. Sequencing was performed on PBMCs or T cells enriched from blood (not recorded which). The chain carries TRBV27 and TRBJ2-3; weak D call: TRBD2 (5 bases). The clonotype was recovered from a middle-aged woman with acute COVID-19. The CDR3: CASSLWSGTASTDTQYF. As DNA, the CDR3 is TGTGCCAGCAGTTTATGGTCGGGAACCGCAAGCACAGATACGCAGTATTTT.